The T cell receptor beta chain described here comes from a study of T cell repertoires in cytomegalovirus infection (dated by TCRdb to between 2017 and 2020). Regarding the research as a whole: Peptide stimulations targeted recently identified HLA-C-restricted CMV epitopes, whose presentation resists viral immunomodulation, together with well-studied HLA-B-restricted epitopes. The HLA type of each donor mattered for the analysis, because public TCR beta signatures pointed to carriage of CMV infection along with the matching HLA type.

The sequencing machine was an Illumina HiSeq 1500. TCRdb reanalyzed the raw reads on its own, using fastp at Q25 for trimming and MiXCR for clone calling, and kept in-frame beta chains. Rows merge per CDR3 protein into single entries with the most common DNA and genes. This sample has some 560,000 distinct CDR3 sequences in its table, and 40% of those were observed once. The ten largest clones represent around 48% of the sample. This clonotype has just a few counts. The specificity of this receptor is unknown. It has no much larger one-base neighbor in the sample; base qualities were not kept. Explained via the paper, the treatment or condition label denotes: in vitro stimulation with specific CMV peptide epitopes to enrich CMV-specific T cells. V trim: 4 bases; J trim: 4 bases; unmatched bases: 9. From the cysteine through the phenylalanine, the CDR3 covers 15 amino acids. Only the CDR3 region is kept as DNA, spanning 45 bases read in frame from base 1. The CDR1 and CDR2 encoded by the germline V gene are SGHAT and FQNNGV.

Results and caveats for the whole study, not just this receptor: Cumulative frequency of public TCR beta family members discriminated carriers of CMV infection plus the relevant HLA type in this cohort and an independent approximately 400-donor cohort. The ex vivo response was dominated by HLA-C-restricted CMV-specific TCR beta clonotypes, which also provided the single most frequent clonotype in two of eight donors.

The clonotype was recovered from a human donor in good health (CMV status not recorded). Some clones in this sample may be carry-over from other donors' samples. The material sequenced was cultured PBMCs, taken from culture after CMV antigen stimulation. Recombination joined TRBV11-2 with TRBJ2-5; a stretch of 7 junction bases matches TRBD1. CDR3 protein: CASSSNTGVSETQYF. The DNA sequence reads TGTGCCAGCAGCTCTAACACAGGGGTTTCAGAGACCCAGTACTTC.